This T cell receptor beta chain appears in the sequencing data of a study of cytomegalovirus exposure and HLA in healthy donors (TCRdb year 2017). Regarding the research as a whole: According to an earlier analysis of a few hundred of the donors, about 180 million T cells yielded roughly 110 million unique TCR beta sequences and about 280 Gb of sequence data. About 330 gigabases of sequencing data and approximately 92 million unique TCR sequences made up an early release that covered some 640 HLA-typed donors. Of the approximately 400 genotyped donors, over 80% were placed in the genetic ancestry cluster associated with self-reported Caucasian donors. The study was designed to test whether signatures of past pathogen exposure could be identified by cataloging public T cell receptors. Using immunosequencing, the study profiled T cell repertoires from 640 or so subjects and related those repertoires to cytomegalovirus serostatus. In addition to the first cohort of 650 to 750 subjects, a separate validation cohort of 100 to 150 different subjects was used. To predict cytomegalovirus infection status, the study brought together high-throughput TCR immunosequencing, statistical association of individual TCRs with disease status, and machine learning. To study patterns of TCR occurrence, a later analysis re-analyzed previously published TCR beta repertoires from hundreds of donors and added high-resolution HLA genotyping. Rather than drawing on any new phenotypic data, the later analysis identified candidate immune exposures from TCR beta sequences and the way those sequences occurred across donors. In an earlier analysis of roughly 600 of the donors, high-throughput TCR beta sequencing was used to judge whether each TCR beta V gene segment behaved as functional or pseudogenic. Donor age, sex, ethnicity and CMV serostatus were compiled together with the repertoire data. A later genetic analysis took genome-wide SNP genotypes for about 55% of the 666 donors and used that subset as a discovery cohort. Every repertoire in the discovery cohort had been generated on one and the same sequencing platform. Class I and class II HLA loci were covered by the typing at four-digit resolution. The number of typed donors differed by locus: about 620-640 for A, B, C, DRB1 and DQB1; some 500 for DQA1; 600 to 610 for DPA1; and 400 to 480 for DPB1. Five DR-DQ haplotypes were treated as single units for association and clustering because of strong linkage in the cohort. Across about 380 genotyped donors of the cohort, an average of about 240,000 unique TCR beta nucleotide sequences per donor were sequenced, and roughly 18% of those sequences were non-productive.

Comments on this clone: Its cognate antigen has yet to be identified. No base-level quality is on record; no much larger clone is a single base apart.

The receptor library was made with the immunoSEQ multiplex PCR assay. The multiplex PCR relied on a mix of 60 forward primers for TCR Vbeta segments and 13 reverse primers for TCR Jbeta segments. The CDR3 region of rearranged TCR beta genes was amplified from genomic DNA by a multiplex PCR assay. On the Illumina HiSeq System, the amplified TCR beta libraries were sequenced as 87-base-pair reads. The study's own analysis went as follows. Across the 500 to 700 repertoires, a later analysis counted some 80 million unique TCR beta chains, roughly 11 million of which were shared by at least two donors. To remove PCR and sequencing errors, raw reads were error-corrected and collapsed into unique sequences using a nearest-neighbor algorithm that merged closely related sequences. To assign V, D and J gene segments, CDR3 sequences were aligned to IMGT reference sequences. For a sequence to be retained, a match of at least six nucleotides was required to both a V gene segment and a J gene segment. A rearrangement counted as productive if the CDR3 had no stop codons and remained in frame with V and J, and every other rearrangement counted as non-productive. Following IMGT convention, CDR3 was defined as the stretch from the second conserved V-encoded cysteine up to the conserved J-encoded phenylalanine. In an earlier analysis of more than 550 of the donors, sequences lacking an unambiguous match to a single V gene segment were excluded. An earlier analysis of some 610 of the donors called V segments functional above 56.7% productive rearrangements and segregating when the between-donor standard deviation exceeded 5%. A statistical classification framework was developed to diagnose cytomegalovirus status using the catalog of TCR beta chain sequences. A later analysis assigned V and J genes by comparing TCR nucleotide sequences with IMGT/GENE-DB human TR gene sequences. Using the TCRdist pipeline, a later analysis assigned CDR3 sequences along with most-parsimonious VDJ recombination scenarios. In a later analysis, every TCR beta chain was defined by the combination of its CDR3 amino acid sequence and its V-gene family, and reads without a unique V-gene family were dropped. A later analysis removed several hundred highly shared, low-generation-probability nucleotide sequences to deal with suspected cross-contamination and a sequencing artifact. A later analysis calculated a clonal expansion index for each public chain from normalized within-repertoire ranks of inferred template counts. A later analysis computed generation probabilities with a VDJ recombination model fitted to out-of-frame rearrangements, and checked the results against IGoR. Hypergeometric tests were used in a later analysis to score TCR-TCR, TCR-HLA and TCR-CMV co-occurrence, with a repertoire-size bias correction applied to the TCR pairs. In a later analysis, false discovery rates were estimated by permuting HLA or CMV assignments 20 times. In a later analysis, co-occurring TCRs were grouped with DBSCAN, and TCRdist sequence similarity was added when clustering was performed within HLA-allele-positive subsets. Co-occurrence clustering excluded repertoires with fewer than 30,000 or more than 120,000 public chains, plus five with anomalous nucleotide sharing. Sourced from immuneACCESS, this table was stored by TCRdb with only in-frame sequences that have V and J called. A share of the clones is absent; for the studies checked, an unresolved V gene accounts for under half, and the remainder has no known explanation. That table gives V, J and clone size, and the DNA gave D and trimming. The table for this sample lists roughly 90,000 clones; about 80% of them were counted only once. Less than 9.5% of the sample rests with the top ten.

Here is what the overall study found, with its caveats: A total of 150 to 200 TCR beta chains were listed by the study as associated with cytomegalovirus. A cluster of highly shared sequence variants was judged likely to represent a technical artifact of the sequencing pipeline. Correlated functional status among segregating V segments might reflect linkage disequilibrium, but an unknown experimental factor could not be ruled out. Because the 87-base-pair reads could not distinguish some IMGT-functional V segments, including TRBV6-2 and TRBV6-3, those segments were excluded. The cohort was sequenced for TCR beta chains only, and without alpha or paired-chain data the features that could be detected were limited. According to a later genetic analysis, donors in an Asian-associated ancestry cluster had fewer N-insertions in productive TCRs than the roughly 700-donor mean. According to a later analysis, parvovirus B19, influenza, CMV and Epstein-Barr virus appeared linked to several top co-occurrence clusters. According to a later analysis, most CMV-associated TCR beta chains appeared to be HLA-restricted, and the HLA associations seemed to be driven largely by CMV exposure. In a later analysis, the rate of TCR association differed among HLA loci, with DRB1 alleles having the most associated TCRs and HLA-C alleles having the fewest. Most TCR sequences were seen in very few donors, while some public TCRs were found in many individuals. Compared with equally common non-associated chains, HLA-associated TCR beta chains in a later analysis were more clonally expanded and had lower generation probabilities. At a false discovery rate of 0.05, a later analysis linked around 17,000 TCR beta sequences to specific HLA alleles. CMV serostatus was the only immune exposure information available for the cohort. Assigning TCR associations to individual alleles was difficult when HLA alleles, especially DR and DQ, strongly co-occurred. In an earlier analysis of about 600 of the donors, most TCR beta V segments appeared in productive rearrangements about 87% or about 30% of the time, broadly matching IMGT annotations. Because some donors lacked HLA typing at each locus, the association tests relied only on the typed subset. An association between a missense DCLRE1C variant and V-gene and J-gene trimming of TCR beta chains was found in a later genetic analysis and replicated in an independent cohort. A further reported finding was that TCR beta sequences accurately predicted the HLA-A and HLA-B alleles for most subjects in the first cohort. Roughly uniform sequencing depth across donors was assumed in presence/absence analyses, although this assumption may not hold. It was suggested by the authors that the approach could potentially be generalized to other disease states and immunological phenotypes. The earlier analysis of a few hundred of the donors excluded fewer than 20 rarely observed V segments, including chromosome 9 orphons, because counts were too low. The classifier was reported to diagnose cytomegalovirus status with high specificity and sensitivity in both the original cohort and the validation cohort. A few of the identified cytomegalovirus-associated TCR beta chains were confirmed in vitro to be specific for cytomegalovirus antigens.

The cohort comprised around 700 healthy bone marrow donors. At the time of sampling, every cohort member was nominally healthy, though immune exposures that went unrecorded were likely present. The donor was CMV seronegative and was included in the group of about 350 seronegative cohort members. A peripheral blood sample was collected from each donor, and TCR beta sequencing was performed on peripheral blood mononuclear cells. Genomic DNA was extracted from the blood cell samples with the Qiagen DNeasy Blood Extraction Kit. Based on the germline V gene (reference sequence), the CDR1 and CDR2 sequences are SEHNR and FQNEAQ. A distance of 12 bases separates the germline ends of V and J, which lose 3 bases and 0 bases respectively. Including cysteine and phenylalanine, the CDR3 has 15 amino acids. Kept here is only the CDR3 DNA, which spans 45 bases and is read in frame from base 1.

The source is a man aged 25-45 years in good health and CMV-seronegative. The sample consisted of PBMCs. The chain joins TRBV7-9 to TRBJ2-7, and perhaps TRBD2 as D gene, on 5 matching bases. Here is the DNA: TGTGCCAGCAGCTTGAGAGCGGACCTCTCCTACGAGCAGTACTTC. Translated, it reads CASSLRADLSYEQYF.